The sequence of this T cell receptor beta chain was determined in a study of CD8+ T cells in alopecia areata. Looking at the study overall: Dosing with tofacitinib proceeded for 6 to 18 months, followed by 6 months off drug.

As to this clone: The antigen remains undetermined.

Study observations and caveats: Clonality in the scalp and expanded CD8+ clones ranked among the top 100 were significantly decreased by tofacitinib. Scalp and blood samples kept many expanded lesional clones throughout tofacitinib.

Noted treatment: oral pan-JAK inhibitor, 5-10 mg twice daily. RNA was extracted and reverse transcribed into cDNA as the sequencing template. TCRdb keeps only in-frame clones here, not all; method: immunoSEQ multiplex PCR. Counted here are under 200,000 clones, approximately 62% occurring once; the ten biggest clones make up 12% to 15%. This CDR3 has 15 amino acids. Trimming shortened V by 3 bases and J by 7 bases, and 14 bases separated the two germline ends. CDR1 is SGHKS and CDR2 is YYEKEE in the germline V gene (reference sequence). The sequencing used CD4+ T cells sorted from blood, collected at week 24, from a patient treated with tofacitinib. The origin of this receptor is a human donor with alopecia areata. The chain carries TRBV5-5 and TRBJ1-6; unclear D gene. The CDR3 coding sequence is TGTGCCAGCAGCTCGCCGGGATCTCAAAATTCACCCCTCCACTTT. Its translation is CASSSPGSQNSPLHF.